This T cell receptor (beta chain) emerged from a study of cytomegalovirus exposure and HLA in healthy donors. Both 60 Vbeta primers and 13 Jbeta primers went into the PCR. This table comes from immunoSEQ multiplex PCR, and its TCRdb copy is limited to in-frame clones, with some not included. The sample carries some 220,000 clones, 77% recorded once. V shed 4 bases, J shed 5 bases, and the junction held 7 bases outside the gene matches. Looked up from germline, CDR1 is MDHEN and CDR2 is SYDVKM. The CDR3 is 14 residues long. V usage is TRBV28 and J usage is TRBJ2-5; 7 nucleotides line up with TRBD2. The source material was PBMCs. The TCR originated in a woman aged 60-75 years in good health and CMV-seropositive. The CDR3 loop is CASSSYGGSETQYF. DNA for the CDR3: TGTGCCAGCAGTTCTTACGGGGGGTCGGAGACCCAGTACTTC.